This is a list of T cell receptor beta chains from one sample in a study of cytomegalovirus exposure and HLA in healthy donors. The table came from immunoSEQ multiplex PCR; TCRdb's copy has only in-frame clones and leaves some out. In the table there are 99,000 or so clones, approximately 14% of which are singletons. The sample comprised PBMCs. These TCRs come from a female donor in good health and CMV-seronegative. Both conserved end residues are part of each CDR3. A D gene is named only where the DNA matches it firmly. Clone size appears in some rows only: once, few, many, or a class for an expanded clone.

cdr3_aa: CASSPGSNQPQHF
cdr3_nt: TGTGCCAGCTCACCTGGCAGCAATCAGCCCCAGCATTTT
j_call: TRBJ1-5
d_call: NA
clone_size: few
v_call: TRBV18

cdr3_aa: CASSSPLVTSYNEQFF
cdr3_nt: TGTGCCAGCAGCTCCCCGTTAGTGACTAGCTACAATGAGCAGTTCTTC
j_call: TRBJ2-1
d_call: NA
clone_size: NA
v_call: TRBV7-2

cdr3_aa: CASSLWATGGVRQEDTQYF
cdr3_nt: TGTGCCAGCAGTTTATGGGCCACCGGGGGGGTCAGACAAGAGGATACGCAGTATTTT
j_call: TRBJ2-3
d_call: TRBD2
clone_size: few
v_call: TRBV27

cdr3_aa: CASSLVGTKTNEQFF
cdr3_nt: TGTGCCAGCAGCTTGGTCGGGACTAAAACCAATGAGCAGTTCTTC
j_call: TRBJ2-1
d_call: TRBD2
clone_size: few
v_call: TRBV7-3

cdr3_aa: CASSEQLNTEAFF
cdr3_nt: TGTGCCAGCAGTGAACAGCTGAACACTGAAGCTTTCTTT
j_call: TRBJ1-1
d_call: NA
clone_size: NA
v_call: TRBV6-4

cdr3_aa: CASCDREGAGNTIYF
cdr3_nt: TGTGCCAGCTGTGACAGGGAAGGAGCTGGAAACACCATATATTTT
j_call: TRBJ1-3
d_call: NA
clone_size: NA
v_call: TRBV21-1

cdr3_aa: CASVSRDRGWAFF
cdr3_nt: TGTGCCAGCGTTTCCCGGGACAGGGGTTGGGCTTTCTTT
j_call: TRBJ1-1
d_call: TRBD1
clone_size: NA
v_call: TRBV18

cdr3_aa: CAWSSQGVGEQFF
cdr3_nt: TGTGCCTGGAGTAGTCAGGGGGTCGGGGAGCAGTTCTTC
j_call: TRBJ2-1
d_call: TRBD1
clone_size: NA
v_call: TRBV30

cdr3_aa: CSVSLAGGYNEQFF
cdr3_nt: TGCAGCGTGAGCCTAGCGGGGGGTTACAATGAGCAGTTCTTC
j_call: TRBJ2-1
d_call: TRBD2
clone_size: NA
v_call: TRBV29-1

cdr3_aa: CASSGTRSGEQYF
cdr3_nt: TGTGCCAGCAGCGGGACTAGGAGTGGTGAGCAGTACTTC
j_call: TRBJ2-7
d_call: TRBD2
clone_size: few
v_call: TRBV7-3

cdr3_aa: CASSTSGQGYSNQPQHF
cdr3_nt: TGTGCCAGTAGTACGAGCGGACAGGGCTATAGCAATCAGCCCCAGCATTTT
j_call: TRBJ1-5
d_call: TRBD1
clone_size: few
v_call: TRBV19

cdr3_aa: CASSKAGTGVGINEQFF
cdr3_nt: TGTGCCAGCAGTAAAGCCGGGACAGGGGTCGGGATAAATGAGCAGTTCTTC
j_call: TRBJ2-1
d_call: TRBD1
clone_size: NA
v_call: TRBV5-4

cdr3_aa: CSAPADYEQYF
cdr3_nt: TGCAGTGCCCCGGCGGACTACGAGCAGTACTTC
j_call: TRBJ2-7
d_call: NA
clone_size: NA
v_call: TRBV20-1

cdr3_aa: CASSLEGGAQETQYF
cdr3_nt: TGCGCCAGCAGCTTGGAAGGGGGGGCCCAAGAGACCCAGTACTTC
j_call: TRBJ2-5
d_call: NA
clone_size: few
v_call: TRBV5-1

cdr3_aa: CASSLGTVNQPQHF
cdr3_nt: TGTGCCAGCAGCTTAGGGACAGTCAATCAGCCCCAGCATTTT
j_call: TRBJ1-5
d_call: NA
clone_size: NA
v_call: TRBV7-9

cdr3_aa: CASSPGQGTDTQYF
cdr3_nt: TGTGCCAGCAGCCCGGGACAGGGCACAGATACGCAGTATTTT
j_call: TRBJ2-3
d_call: TRBD1
clone_size: NA
v_call: TRBV6-4

cdr3_aa: CASSYRQGFGEGQYF
cdr3_nt: TGCGCCAGCAGCTATCGACAGGGTTTTGGGGAAGGGCAGTACTTC
j_call: TRBJ2-7
d_call: TRBD1
clone_size: NA
v_call: TRBV5-1

cdr3_aa: CSVEGSHLEAFF
cdr3_nt: TGCAGCGTTGAGGGGAGTCACCTTGAAGCTTTCTTT
j_call: TRBJ1-1
d_call: NA
clone_size: few
v_call: TRBV29-1

cdr3_aa: CASSPDRVGGNTIYF
cdr3_nt: TGCGCCAGCAGCCCAGACAGGGTAGGTGGAAACACCATATATTTT
j_call: TRBJ1-3
d_call: TRBD1
clone_size: few
v_call: TRBV5-1

cdr3_aa: CASSSGTGMNTEAFF
cdr3_nt: TGTGCCAGCAGCTCCGGGACAGGTATGAACACTGAAGCTTTCTTT
j_call: TRBJ1-1
d_call: TRBD1
clone_size: NA
v_call: TRBV5-6

cdr3_aa: CASSYSGNWSSYEQYF
cdr3_nt: TGTGCCAGCAGTTACTCCGGGAATTGGAGCTCCTACGAGCAGTACTTC
j_call: TRBJ2-7
d_call: NA
clone_size: NA
v_call: TRBV6-5

cdr3_aa: CSVTGGNTEAFF
cdr3_nt: TGCAGCGTCACAGGGGGGAACACTGAAGCTTTCTTT
j_call: TRBJ1-1
d_call: TRBD1
clone_size: few
v_call: TRBV29-1

cdr3_aa: CASRGTGGQRAPATNEKLFF
cdr3_nt: TGTGCCAGCAGGGGGACAGGGGGCCAACGGGCGCCGGCAACTAATGAAAAACTGTTTTTT
j_call: TRBJ1-4
d_call: TRBD1
clone_size: once
v_call: TRBV27

cdr3_aa: CASSLSGTSYEQYF
cdr3_nt: TGTGCCAGCAGCTTAAGCGGAACCTCCTACGAGCAGTACTTC
j_call: TRBJ2-7
d_call: NA
clone_size: few
v_call: TRBV7-8

cdr3_aa: CASSPGLNTEAFF
cdr3_nt: TGTGCCAGCAGCCCGGGATTGAACACTGAAGCTTTCTTT
j_call: TRBJ1-1
d_call: NA
clone_size: few
v_call: TRBV7-3

cdr3_aa: CASSAAGDRGYRVEETQYF
cdr3_nt: TGTGCCAGCAGCGCGGCCGGGGACAGGGGGTACAGGGTAGAAGAGACCCAGTACTTC
j_call: TRBJ2-5
d_call: TRBD1
clone_size: NA
v_call: TRBV11-2

cdr3_aa: CAATQGQGGWNIQYF
cdr3_nt: TGTGCCGCCACCCAGGGACAGGGCGGTTGGAACATTCAGTACTTC
j_call: TRBJ2-4
d_call: TRBD1
clone_size: few
v_call: TRBV30

cdr3_aa: CASSGTVGEKLFF
cdr3_nt: TGTGCCAGCTCCGGGACAGTCGGTGAAAAACTGTTTTTT
j_call: TRBJ1-4
d_call: TRBD1
clone_size: NA
v_call: TRBV7-8

cdr3_aa: CASSSGTGNYGYTF
cdr3_nt: TGTGCCAGCAGCTCTGGGACAGGGAACTATGGCTACACCTTC
j_call: TRBJ1-2
d_call: TRBD1
clone_size: NA
v_call: TRBV5-5

cdr3_aa: CASSLVTSGENTGELFF
cdr3_nt: TGCGCCAGCAGCTTGGTAACTAGCGGAGAAAACACCGGGGAGCTGTTTTTT
j_call: TRBJ2-2
d_call: TRBD2
clone_size: NA
v_call: TRBV5-1

cdr3_aa: CAWSIGLSYEQYF
cdr3_nt: TGTGCCTGGAGTATTGGACTATCCTACGAGCAGTACTTC
j_call: TRBJ2-7
d_call: NA
clone_size: NA
v_call: TRBV30

cdr3_aa: CAIRTGIGFDTGELFF
cdr3_nt: TGTGCCATCCGGACAGGAATAGGGTTCGACACCGGGGAGCTGTTTTTT
j_call: TRBJ2-2
d_call: TRBD1
clone_size: few
v_call: TRBV10-3

cdr3_aa: CASSFGGSDGYTF
cdr3_nt: TGTGCCAGCAGCTTCGGGGGATCGGATGGCTACACCTTC
j_call: TRBJ1-2
d_call: NA
clone_size: NA
v_call: TRBV5-5

cdr3_aa: CASSYYRDSSYEQYF
cdr3_nt: TGTGCCAGCAGTTACTACCGGGACAGCTCCTACGAGCAGTACTTC
j_call: TRBJ2-7
d_call: TRBD1
clone_size: few
v_call: TRBV6-5

cdr3_aa: CASSTAHGQFYEQYF
cdr3_nt: TGTGCCAGCAGCACGGCCCATGGACAGTTCTACGAGCAGTACTTC
j_call: TRBJ2-7
d_call: NA
clone_size: NA
v_call: TRBV7-3

cdr3_aa: CASSVNAGASQETQYF
cdr3_nt: TGTGCCAGCAGCGTGAATGCGGGGGCGTCCCAAGAGACCCAGTACTTC
j_call: TRBJ2-5
d_call: NA
clone_size: few
v_call: TRBV9

cdr3_aa: CASSSQGQNTEAFF
cdr3_nt: TGTGCCAGTAGTAGCCAGGGGCAGAACACTGAAGCTTTCTTT
j_call: TRBJ1-1
d_call: NA
clone_size: few
v_call: TRBV19

cdr3_aa: CASSPRTGADEQFF
cdr3_nt: TGTGCCAGCAGCCCAAGGACAGGGGCCGATGAGCAGTTCTTC
j_call: TRBJ2-1
d_call: TRBD1
clone_size: few
v_call: TRBV5-4

cdr3_aa: CASSPAGGGSSYNEQFF
cdr3_nt: TGCGCCAGCAGCCCGGCCGGGGGCGGGAGCTCCTACAATGAGCAGTTCTTC
j_call: TRBJ2-1
d_call: NA
clone_size: NA
v_call: TRBV4-3

cdr3_aa: CASSPLTRPSGPPTTYEQYF
cdr3_nt: TGTGCCAGCTCACCACTCACTCGGCCTAGCGGGCCTCCCACTACCTACGAGCAGTACTTC
j_call: TRBJ2-7
d_call: TRBD2
clone_size: NA
v_call: TRBV18

cdr3_aa: CASSLLAGAYNEQFF
cdr3_nt: TGTGCCAGCAGCCTACTAGCGGGGGCATACAATGAGCAGTTCTTC
j_call: TRBJ2-1
d_call: TRBD2
clone_size: NA
v_call: TRBV14

cdr3_aa: CASSPGGLRDDTQYF
cdr3_nt: TGCGCCAGCAGCCCTGGGGGACTACGGGACGATACGCAGTATTTT
j_call: TRBJ2-3
d_call: TRBD2
clone_size: NA
v_call: TRBV5-1

cdr3_aa: CASSPTGGSSTEAFF
cdr3_nt: TGTGCCAGCAGCCCTACGGGGGGCTCTAGCACTGAAGCTTTCTTT
j_call: TRBJ1-1
d_call: NA
clone_size: NA
v_call: TRBV7-2

cdr3_aa: CASSQSGGLAGGGNEQFF
cdr3_nt: TGTGCCAGCAGCCAAAGTGGGGGACTAGCGGGGGGAGGGAATGAGCAGTTCTTC
j_call: TRBJ2-1
d_call: TRBD2
clone_size: once
v_call: TRBV27

cdr3_aa: CAISHREGSYNEQFF
cdr3_nt: TGTGCCATCAGCCACAGGGAAGGATCCTACAATGAGCAGTTCTTC
j_call: TRBJ2-1
d_call: NA
clone_size: NA
v_call: TRBV10-3

cdr3_aa: CASSYEAAGHEQYF
cdr3_nt: TGTGCCAGCAGTTACGAAGCGGCTGGCCACGAGCAGTACTTC
j_call: TRBJ2-7
d_call: NA
clone_size: few
v_call: TRBV6-6

cdr3_aa: CASSLLRIEQFF
cdr3_nt: TGTGCCAGCAGCTTATTGAGGATTGAGCAGTTCTTC
j_call: TRBJ2-1
d_call: NA
clone_size: NA
v_call: TRBV7-9

cdr3_aa: CASSSWGGSTDTQYF
cdr3_nt: TGCGCCAGCAGCAGTTGGGGAGGTTCCACAGATACGCAGTATTTT
j_call: TRBJ2-3
d_call: NA
clone_size: NA
v_call: TRBV5-1

cdr3_aa: CASSYSSGGRVSPLHF
cdr3_nt: TGTGCCAGCAGTTACTCGTCGGGGGGGCGCGTGTCACCCCTCCACTTT
j_call: TRBJ1-6
d_call: NA
clone_size: few
v_call: TRBV6-5

cdr3_aa: CASSLVPGGNQPQHF
cdr3_nt: TGTGCCAGCAGCTTGGTTCCAGGGGGCAATCAGCCCCAGCATTTT
j_call: TRBJ1-5
d_call: NA
clone_size: few
v_call: TRBV5-4

cdr3_aa: CASGDSGGGETQYF
cdr3_nt: TGTGCCAGCGGGGATAGCGGGGGTGGGGAGACCCAGTACTTC
j_call: TRBJ2-5
d_call: TRBD2
clone_size: NA
v_call: TRBV6-5